Following are 21 T cell receptor beta chains from one sample sequenced in a study of T-cell memory formation after mild COVID-19. Using its own MiXCR run on the 5' RACE reads, TCRdb lists one record per CDR3 protein. The sample carries around 410,000 distinct CDR3 sequences, less than 25% recorded once. The sequencing input was PBMCs or a T cell subset sorted from them (not recorded which). These TCRs come from an adult woman who had mild COVID-19 (a few samples of this study predate the infection). Cell type and time point are not known.

This clonotype was counted a few times. The chain couples TRBV5-1 to TRBJ2-2; the D gene is possibly TRBD2 (5 bases). The CDR3 loop spans 13 amino acids. Germline assignment: CDR1 SGHRS and CDR2 YFSETQ. Trimming took off 4 bases at V and 6 bases at J, with 10 bases between the two ends. The CDR3 DNA is TGCGCCAGCAGCGCGGAGGTACCCGGGGAGCTGTTTTTT. This encodes CASSAEVPGELFF.

This sequence joins TRBV24-1 and TRBJ2-5; the match to TRBD1 covers 8 bases. This CDR3 region has 16 residues. Losses at the gene ends were 1 base for V and 4 bases for J; bases not matched to a gene: 7. Per germline, CDR1 KGHDR and CDR2 SFDVKD. CDR3 DNA sequence: TGTGCCACCAGTGATTTCGGGACAGGATGGGCAGAGACCCAGTACTTC. The encoded protein is CATSDFGTGWAETQYF.

V and J are TRBV7-6 and TRBJ2-5; D gene ambiguous. The length of the CDR3 is 13 residues. Trimming pared 1 base from V and 9 bases from J, leaving 12 bases between. Germline V lookup: CDR1 SGHVS, CDR2 FNYEAQ. The CDR3 sequence is CASSLEDPDPQYF. CDR3 sequence (DNA): TGTGCCAGCAGCTTAGAGGACCCGGACCCCCAGTACTTC. Combining the CDR3 with reference TRBV7-6 and TRBJ2-5 gives the whole variable domain GAGVSQSPRYKVTKRGQDVALRCDPISGHVSLYWYRQALGQGPEFLTYFNYEAQQDKSGLPNDRFSAERPEGSISTLTIQRTEQRDSAMYRCASSLEDPDPQYFGPGTRLLVL.

This clonotype has just a few counts. This rearrangement joins TRBV5-1 to TRBJ2-1; TRBD1 might be the D (6 bases). V was shortened by 4 bases and J by 0 bases, with 14 bases between the two germline ends. Germline V gives CDR1 SGHRS, CDR2 YFSETQ. The CDR3 covers 16 residues. CDR3 sequence (DNA): TGCGCCAGCAGCGAAGGACAGCGAAGCTCCTACAATGAGCAGTTCTTC. Its translation is CASSEGQRSSYNEQFF.

The chain links TRBV20-1 to TRBJ2-7; a weak D match, TRBD2 (5 bases). The ends were cut back, 3 bases at V and 2 bases at J, with 5 bases in the middle. Germline V CDR1 and CDR2: DFQATT, SNEGSKA (reference sequence). This CDR3 has 11 residues. The CDR3 reads CSARRAYEQYF. The DNA of the CDR3 is TGCAGTGCTAGGAGGGCCTACGAGCAGTACTTC.

A few counts support this clonotype. This chain links TRBV6-5 with TRBJ2-1, with D uncertain. Trimming shortened V by 2 bases and J by 4 bases, and 9 bases separated the two germline ends. The CDR3 spans 14 residues. Germline CDR1 and CDR2: MNHEY and SVGAGI. This CDR3 reads CASSYTGSYNEQFF. CDR3 in DNA: TGTGCCAGCAGTTACACCGGTAGTTACAATGAGCAGTTCTTC.

The chain employs TRBV24-1 and TRBJ2-3; 7 bases line up with TRBD1. CDR3 size: 15 residues. V trimming: 5 bases; J trimming: 0 bases; junction bases outside the gene matches: 4. CDR1 is KGHDR, CDR2 SFDVKD, per germline. The DNA of the CDR3 is TGTGCCACCAGTGGGAGACAGGGTAGCACAGATACGCAGTATTTT. As protein: CATSGRQGSTDTQYF.

V gene TRBV29-1 combines with J gene TRBJ2-2, with D possibly TRBD1 on 6 matching bases. V was cut by 5 bases and J by 0 bases, with 10 bases left in between. Germline CDR1 and CDR2: SQVTM and ANQGSEA. This CDR3 comprises 14 residues. CDR3 sequence reads: CSVSRGPNTGELFF. In DNA, the CDR3 is TGCAGCGTTTCCAGGGGACCGAACACCGGGGAGCTGTTTTTT.

This clonotype came up a few times. The chain uses TRBV7-9 and TRBJ2-7, with TRBD1 as a possible D gene (6 bases). V lost 5 bases and J 0 bases, leaving 17 bases between the germline ends. The CDR3 is made up of 16 amino acids. In germline, CDR1 is SEHNR, CDR2 FQNEAQ (reference sequence). CDR3 DNA: TGTGCCAGCAGCCGAGGTCAGGGGTCGAGCTCCTACGAGCAGTACTTC. Amino acids: CASSRGQGSSSYEQYF. The whole variable domain, remainder taken from reference TRBV7-9 and TRBJ2-7, is DTGVSQNPRHKITKRGQNVTFRCDPISEHNRLYWYRQTLGQGPEFLTYFQNEAQLEKSRLLSDRFSAERPKGSFSTLEIQRTEQGDSAMYLCASSRGQGSSSYEQYFGPGTRLTVT.

V gene TRBV9 combines with J gene TRBJ2-5; TRBD2 might be the D (6 bases). CDR1 SGDLS and CDR2 YYNGEE come from the germline V gene. Trimming took 2 bases from V and 4 from J, leaving 21 bases between them. This CDR3 is built from 17 residues. CDR3 nucleotide sequence: TGTGCCAGCAGCGTTAGAGGGACTTCCGGGGTTATAGAGACCCAGTACTTC. It codes for CASSVRGTSGVIETQYF.

This clonotype turned up a few times. The chain links TRBV7-3 to TRBJ2-1; 8 bases match TRBD2. The J segment lost 6 bases and the V segment lost 2 bases, leaving 9 bases of the junction unmatched. CDR3 size: 16 residues. Germline lookup yields CDR1 SGHTA and CDR2 FQGTGA. This chain's CDR3 is CASSLLSGGLFNEQFF. The CDR3 DNA reads TGTGCCAGCAGCTTATTGTCGGGAGGGCTTTTCAATGAGCAGTTCTTC. Full variable domain (missing parts from reference TRBV7-3 and TRBJ2-1): GAGVSQTPSNKVTEKGKYVELRCDPISGHTALYWYRQSLGQGPEFLIYFQGTGAADDSGLPNDRFFAVRPEGSVSTLKIQRTERGDSAVYLCASSLLSGGLFNEQFFGPGTRLTVL.

This clonotype has more than one count but fewer than ten. The chain joins TRBV12-3 or TRBV12-4 to TRBJ2-5, with D perhaps TRBD2 (6 bases). There are 13 residues in the CDR3. Trimming shortened V by 7 bases and J by 0 bases, and 9 bases separated the two germline ends. CDR3 sequence reads: CASKSGYQETQYF. The CDR3 DNA reads as TGTGCCAGCAAAAGCGGGTACCAAGAGACCCAGTACTTC.

This chain connects TRBV5-5 to TRBJ1-2; unclear D gene. Trimming took off 6 bases at V and 4 bases at J, with 16 bases between the two ends. CDR3 size: 14 residues. Germline assignment: CDR1 SGHKS and CDR2 YYEKEE (reference sequence). In DNA, the CDR3 is TGTGCCAGCATCCCCCGGACGGAGGTCTATGGCTACACCTTC. It codes for CASIPRTEVYGYTF. Full variable domain (outside the CDR3, taken from reference TRBV5-5 and TRBJ1-2): DAGVTQSPTHLIKTRGQQVTLRCSPISGHKSVSWYQQVLGQGPQFIFQYYEKEERGRGNFPDRFSARQFPNYSSELNVNALLLGDSALYLCASIPRTEVYGYTFGSGTRLTVV.

This clonotype was detected a few times. The rearrangement links TRBV20-1 to TRBJ1-2; 8 bases are a match to TRBD1. In germline, CDR1 is DFQATT, CDR2 SNEGSKA (reference sequence). This CDR3 has 12 amino acids. J lost 7 bases, V lost 6 bases, and 7 bases had no gene match. CDR3 bases: TGCAGTGCCGGGACAGGAGTGCTTGGCTACACCTTC. This encodes CSAGTGVLGYTF.

V and J are TRBV6-2 or TRBV6-3 and TRBJ2-5, with 9 positions matching TRBD2. V gave up 2 bases and J gave up 2 bases; unmatched junction bases: 6. The CDR3 contains 16 residues. Germline V CDR1 and CDR2: MNHEY, SVGEGT. CDR3 bases: TGTGCCAGCAGTTACGGAGGGGCGGGAGGGCAAGAGACCCAGTACTTC. Translation: CASSYGGAGGQETQYF.

By share, this clonotype ranks as medium-sized. The gene calls are TRBV7-9 and TRBJ2-3; 7 bases fit TRBD2. The CDR3 totals 17 residues. V dropped 1 base and J dropped 1; count of bases not matched to a gene: 8. Germline loops: CDR1 SEHNR, CDR2 FQNEAQ (reference sequence). Here the CDR3 DNA reads TGTGCCAGCAGCTTAGGGTCAGCGGGGAGTCGCACAGATACGCAGTATTTT. It is translated as CASSLGSAGSRTDTQYF. The variable domain in full, with the rest retrieved from reference TRBV7-9 and TRBJ2-3, is DTGVSQNPRHKITKRGQNVTFRCDPISEHNRLYWYRQTLGQGPEFLTYFQNEAQLEKSRLLSDRFSAERPKGSFSTLEIQRTEQGDSAMYLCASSLGSAGSRTDTQYFGPGTRLTVL.

This clonotype appeared a few times. The genes are TRBV25-1 and TRBJ2-7; 9 bases agree with TRBD2. Germline-derived CDR1 and CDR2 are MGHDK and SYGVNS. CDR3 length: 16 amino acids. With 2 bases clipped from V and 4 bases from J, the junction kept 9 bases outside the gene matches. CDR3 nucleotides: TGTGCCAGCAGTGAAAGGGGTAGCGGGGGCATGTACGAGCAGTACTTC. Protein: CASSERGSGGMYEQYF.

Only a few counts were recorded for this clonotype. The chain has TRBV9 and TRBJ1-2; TRBD1 matches 8 bases. This CDR3 has 14 amino acids. With 2 bases clipped from V and 6 bases from J, the junction kept 6 bases outside the gene matches. Germline assignment: CDR1 SGDLS and CDR2 YYNGEE. CDR3 DNA sequence: TGTGCCAGCAGCGTGACACAGGGGGAAAATGGCTACACCTTC. Residues: CASSVTQGENGYTF.

The chain couples TRBV16 to TRBJ2-7; D is perhaps TRBD1 (6 bases). The germline V gene encodes CDR1 KGHSY and CDR2 FQNENV. This CDR3 has 14 amino acids. V was pared by 10 bases and J by 2 bases, with 18 bases between. The CDR3 DNA reads TGTGCCACCCGGAGTATAGGGGGTACCTACGAGCAGTACTTC. This gives the protein CATRSIGGTYEQYF.

The chain combines TRBV9 with TRBJ1-2; D remains unclear. V shed 3 bases and J shed 5 bases, with 17 bases lying between them. The CDR3 has 15 residues. The germline V gene has CDR1 SGDLS and CDR2 YYNGEE. The CDR3 DNA reads as TGTGCCAGCAGCGCCCCTGAAGGGATCCTTTATGGCTACACCTTC. Translated: CASSAPEGILYGYTF.

There are a few counts of this clonotype. The chain uses TRBV5-5 and TRBJ2-7; possibly TRBD1 for D (6 bases). The germline gives CDR1 SGHKS, CDR2 YYEKEE (reference sequence). The CDR3 is 14 amino acids. The V end lost 0 bases, the J end lost 2 bases, and 9 bases lay between the germline ends. As DNA, the CDR3 is TGTGCCAGCAGCTTGGGGACAGTTACCTACGAGCAGTACTTC. This encodes CASSLGTVTYEQYF.